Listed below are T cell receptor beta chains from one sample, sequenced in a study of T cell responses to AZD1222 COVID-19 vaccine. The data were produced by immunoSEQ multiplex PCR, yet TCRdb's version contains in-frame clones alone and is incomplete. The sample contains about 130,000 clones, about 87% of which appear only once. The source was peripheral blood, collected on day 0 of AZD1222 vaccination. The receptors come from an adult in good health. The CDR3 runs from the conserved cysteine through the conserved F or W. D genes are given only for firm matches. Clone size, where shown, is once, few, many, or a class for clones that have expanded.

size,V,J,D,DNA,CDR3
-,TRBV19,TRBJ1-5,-,TGTGCCAGTAGTGTGGACGCCTATCAGCCCCAGCATTTT,CASSVDAYQPQHF
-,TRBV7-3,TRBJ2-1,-,TGTGCCAGCAGCACGCCAGGGGGGGAGCAGTTCTTC,CASSTPGGEQFF
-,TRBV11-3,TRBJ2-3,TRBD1,TGTGCCAGCAGCCCCAGGACAGGGGGAGGGCAGTATTTT,CASSPRTGGGQYF
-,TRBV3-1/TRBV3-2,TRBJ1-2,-,TGTGCCAGCAGCCGGGACACTAACTATGGCTACACCTTC,CASSRDTNYGYTF
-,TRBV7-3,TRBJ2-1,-,TGTGCCAGCAGCCCTAACACGGTCTCCTACAATGAGCAGTTCTTC,CASSPNTVSYNEQFF
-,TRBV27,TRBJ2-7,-,TGTGCCAGCAGTTTAGGCTTGGCGGTCGACGAGCAGTACTTC,CASSLGLAVDEQYF
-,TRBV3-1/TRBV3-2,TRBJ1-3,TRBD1,TGTGCCAGCAGCCTGGGACAGGGGGCAGGTGGAAACACCATATATTTT,CASSLGQGAGGNTIYF
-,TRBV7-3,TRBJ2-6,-,TGTGCCAGCAGCTTAATGTCGGCTGGGGCCAACGTCCTGACTTTC,CASSLMSAGANVLTF
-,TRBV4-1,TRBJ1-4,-,TGCGCCAGCAGCCTTCCACCGGGACCGCGTAATGAAAAACTGTTTTTT,CASSLPPGPRNEKLFF
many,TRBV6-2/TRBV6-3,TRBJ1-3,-,TGTGCCAGCAGTTACCATAGAGGGGGAACTGGAAACACCATATATTTT,CASSYHRGGTGNTIYF
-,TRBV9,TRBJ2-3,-,TGTGCCAGCAGCCCGCAGGGTGGCACAGATACGCAGTATTTT,CASSPQGGTDTQYF
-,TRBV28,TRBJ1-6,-,TGTGCCAGCACGAAGTACGGTTCACCCCTCCACTTT,CASTKYGSPLHF
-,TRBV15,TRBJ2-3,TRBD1,TGTGCCACCAGCACCAGAACAGGGGGCGCAGATACGCAGTATTTT,CATSTRTGGADTQYF
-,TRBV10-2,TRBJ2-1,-,TGCGCCAGCAGTTGGGGGCGGAATGAGCAGTTCTTC,CASSWGRNEQFF
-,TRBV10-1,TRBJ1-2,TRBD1,TGCGCCAACGGCCGGGACAGGGCCCCCTTC,CANGRDRAPF
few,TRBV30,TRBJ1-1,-,TGTGCCTGGAGGAAGAGGGGAACTTTCTTT,CAWRKRGTFF